The clone carrying this T cell receptor (beta chain) has just a few counts. The germline CDR1 and CDR2 sequences are MDHEN and SYDVKM. V was pared by 6 bases and J by 6 bases, with 18 bases between. The CDR3 consists of 15 residues. Amplification used 60 Vbeta primers and 13 Jbeta primers. The repertoire was sequenced with immunoSEQ multiplex PCR; TCRdb's copy has only in-frame clones and lacks some. The table has about 190,000 clones, 75% to 85% seen once; the top ten hold roughly 2%. This entry comes from a study of cytomegalovirus exposure and HLA in healthy donors. The sample comprised PBMCs. This sequence originates from a woman in her late teens or twenties in good health and CMV-seropositive. V usage is TRBV28 and J usage is TRBJ2-1; maybe TRBD2 (7 bases). The chain's CDR3 is CASSPGAGALNEQFF. For the CDR3, the DNA is TGTGCCAGCAGCCCAGGGGCGGGGGCCCTCAATGAGCAGTTCTTC.